The text below deals with one T cell receptor (beta chain). Original analysis: Nucleated cell counts were estimated from reference gene primer amplification. Sequencing was performed with immunoSEQ multiplex PCR; in TCRdb, only in-frame clones are kept and a portion is missing. V and J calls and clone size follow that table, whereas D and trimming were derived from the DNA. The sample lists approximately 88,000 clones; around 80% were seen once. This record comes from a study of blood T cell repertoires in COVID-19. At the level of the study: T cells, B-cell-depleted T cells, or PBMCs supplied cDNA or gDNA.

The CDR3 has 13 residues. Trimming cost V 5 bases and J 7 bases, with 12 bases left between them. In germline, CDR1 is MNHEY, CDR2 SVGEGT. The origin of this receptor is a human donor in a cohort sampled during active COVID-19. Sample: peripheral blood. The V call is TRBV6-2 or TRBV6-3, the J call TRBJ2-1; D is perhaps TRBD2 (5 bases). The CDR3 loop reads CASSPRPGNEQFF. The CDR3 coding sequence is TGTGCCAGCAGTCCCCGACCGGGGAATGAGCAGTTCTTC.